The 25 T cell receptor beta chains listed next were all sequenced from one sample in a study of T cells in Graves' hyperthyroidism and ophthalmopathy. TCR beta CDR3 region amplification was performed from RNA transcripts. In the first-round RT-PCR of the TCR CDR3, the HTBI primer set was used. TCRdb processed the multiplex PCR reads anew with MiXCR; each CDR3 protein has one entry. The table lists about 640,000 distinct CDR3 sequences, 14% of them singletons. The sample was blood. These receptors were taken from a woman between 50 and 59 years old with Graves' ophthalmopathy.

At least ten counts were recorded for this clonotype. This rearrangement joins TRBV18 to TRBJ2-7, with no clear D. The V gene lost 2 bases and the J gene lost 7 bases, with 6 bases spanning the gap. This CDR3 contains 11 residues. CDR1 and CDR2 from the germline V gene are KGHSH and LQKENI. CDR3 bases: TGTGCCAGCTCACCAAAGGAGGAGCAGTACTTC. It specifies CASSPKEEQYF.

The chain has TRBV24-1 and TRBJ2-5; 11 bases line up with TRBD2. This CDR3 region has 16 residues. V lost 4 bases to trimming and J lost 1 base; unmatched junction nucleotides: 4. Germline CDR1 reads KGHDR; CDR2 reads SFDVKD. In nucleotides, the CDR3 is TGTGCCACCAGTGACACTAGCGGGAGTCCCCAAGAGACCCAGTACTTC. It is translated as CATSDTSGSPQETQYF.

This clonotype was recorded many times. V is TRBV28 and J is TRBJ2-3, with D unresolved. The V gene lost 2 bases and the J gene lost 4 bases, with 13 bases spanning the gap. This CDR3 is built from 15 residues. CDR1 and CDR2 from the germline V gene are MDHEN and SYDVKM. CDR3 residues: CASSLLSRGADTQYF. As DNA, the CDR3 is TGTGCCAGCAGTTTACTCTCGCGCGGCGCAGATACGCAGTATTTT.

The chain's CDR3 is CSARPRNSGYEQYF. The CDR3, as DNA: TGCAGTGCTAGACCAAGAAACAGCGGATACGAGCAGTACTTC. J is TRBJ2-7 and V is TRBV20-1, with a weak D call TRBD2 (5 bases). From germline, CDR1 is DFQATT and CDR2 SNEGSKA (reference sequence). With 2 bases removed from V and 4 bases from J, the gap between germline ends came to 15 bases. The CDR3 consists of 14 residues.

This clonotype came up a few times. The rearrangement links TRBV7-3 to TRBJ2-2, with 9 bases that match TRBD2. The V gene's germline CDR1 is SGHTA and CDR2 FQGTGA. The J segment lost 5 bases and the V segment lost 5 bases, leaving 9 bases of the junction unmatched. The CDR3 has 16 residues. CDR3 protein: CASSPRGGDRTGELFF. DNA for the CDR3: TGTGCCAGCAGCCCGCGGGGGGGGGATAGGACCGGGGAGCTGTTTTTT.

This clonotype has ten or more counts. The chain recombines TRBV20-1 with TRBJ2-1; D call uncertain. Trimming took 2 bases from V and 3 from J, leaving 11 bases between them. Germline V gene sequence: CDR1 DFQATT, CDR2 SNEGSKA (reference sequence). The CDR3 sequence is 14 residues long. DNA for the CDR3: TGCAGTGCTAGATCCCGTAGGGACTACAATGAGCAGTTCTTC. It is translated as CSARSRRDYNEQFF.

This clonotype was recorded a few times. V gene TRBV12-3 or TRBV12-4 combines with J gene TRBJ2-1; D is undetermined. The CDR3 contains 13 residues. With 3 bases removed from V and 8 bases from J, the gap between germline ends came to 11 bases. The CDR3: CASSLGRWYEQFF. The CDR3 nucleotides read TGTGCCAGCAGTTTGGGCCGTTGGTATGAGCAGTTCTTC.

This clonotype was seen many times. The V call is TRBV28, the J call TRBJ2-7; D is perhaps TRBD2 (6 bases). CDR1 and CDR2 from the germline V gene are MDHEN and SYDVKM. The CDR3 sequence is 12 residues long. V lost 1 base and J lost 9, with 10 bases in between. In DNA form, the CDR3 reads TGTGCCAGCAGTTTATCTCTAGCGCGGCAGTACTTC. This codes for CASSLSLARQYF. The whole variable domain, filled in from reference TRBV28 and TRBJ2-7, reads DVKVTQSSRYLVKRTGEKVFLECVQDMDHENMFWYRQDPGLGLRLIYFSYDVKMKEKGDIPEGYSVSREKKERFSLILESASTNQTSMYLCASSLSLARQYFGPGTRLTVT.

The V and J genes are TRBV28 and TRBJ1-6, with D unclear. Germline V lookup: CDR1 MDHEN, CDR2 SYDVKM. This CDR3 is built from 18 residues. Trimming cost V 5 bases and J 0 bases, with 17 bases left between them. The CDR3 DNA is TGTGCCAGCAGTGGCGTCGGACTCCCGAGCTCCTATAATTCACCCCTCCACTTT. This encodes CASSGVGLPSSYNSPLHF.

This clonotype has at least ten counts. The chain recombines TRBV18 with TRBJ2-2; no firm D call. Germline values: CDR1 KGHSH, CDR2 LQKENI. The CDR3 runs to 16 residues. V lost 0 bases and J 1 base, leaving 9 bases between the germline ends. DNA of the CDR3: TGTGCCAGCTCACCACCGGGGTCCCAGAACACCGGGGAGCTGTTTTTT. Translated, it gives CASSPPGSQNTGELFF.

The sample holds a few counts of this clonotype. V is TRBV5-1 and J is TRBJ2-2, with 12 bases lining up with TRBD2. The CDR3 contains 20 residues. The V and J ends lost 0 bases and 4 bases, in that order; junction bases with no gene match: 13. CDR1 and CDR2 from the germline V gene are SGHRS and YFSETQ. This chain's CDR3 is CASSLDLLAGGWQGTGELFF. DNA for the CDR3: TGCGCCAGCAGCTTGGACTTACTAGCGGGAGGTTGGCAGGGCACCGGGGAGCTGTTTTTT.

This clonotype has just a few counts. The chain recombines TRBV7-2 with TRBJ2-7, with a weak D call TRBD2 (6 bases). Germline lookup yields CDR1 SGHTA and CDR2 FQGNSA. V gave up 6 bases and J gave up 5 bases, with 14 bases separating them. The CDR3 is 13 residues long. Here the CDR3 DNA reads TGTGCCAGCAGGGGGAGTGGAGGGAACGAGCAGTACTTC. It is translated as CASRGSGGNEQYF.

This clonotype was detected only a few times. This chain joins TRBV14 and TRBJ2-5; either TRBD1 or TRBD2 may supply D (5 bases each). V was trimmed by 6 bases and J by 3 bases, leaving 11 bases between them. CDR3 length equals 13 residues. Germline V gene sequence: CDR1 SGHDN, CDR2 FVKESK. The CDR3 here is CASRLRGEETQYF. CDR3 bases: TGTGCCAGCAGGCTGAGGGGAGAAGAGACCCAGTACTTC.

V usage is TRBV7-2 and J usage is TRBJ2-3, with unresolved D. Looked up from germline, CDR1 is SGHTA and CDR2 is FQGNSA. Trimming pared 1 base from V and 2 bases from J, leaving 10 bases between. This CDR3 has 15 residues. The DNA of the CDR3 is TGTGCCAGCAGCTTAGTGGGGTGGGCCACAGATACGCAGTATTTT. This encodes CASSLVGWATDTQYF.

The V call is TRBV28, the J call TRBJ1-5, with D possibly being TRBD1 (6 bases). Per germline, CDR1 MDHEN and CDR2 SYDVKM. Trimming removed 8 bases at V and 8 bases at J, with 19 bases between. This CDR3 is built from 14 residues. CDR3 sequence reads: CASLETGFSEPQHF. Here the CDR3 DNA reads TGTGCCAGCCTAGAAACAGGGTTTTCGGAGCCCCAGCATTTT.

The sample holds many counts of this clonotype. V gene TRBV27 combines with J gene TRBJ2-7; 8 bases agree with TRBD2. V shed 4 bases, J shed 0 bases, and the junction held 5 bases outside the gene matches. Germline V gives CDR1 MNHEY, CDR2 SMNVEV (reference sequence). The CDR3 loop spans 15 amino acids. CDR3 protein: CASSSPGLDSYEQYF. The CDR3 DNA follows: TGTGCCAGCAGTTCACCGGGACTAGACTCCTACGAGCAGTACTTC.

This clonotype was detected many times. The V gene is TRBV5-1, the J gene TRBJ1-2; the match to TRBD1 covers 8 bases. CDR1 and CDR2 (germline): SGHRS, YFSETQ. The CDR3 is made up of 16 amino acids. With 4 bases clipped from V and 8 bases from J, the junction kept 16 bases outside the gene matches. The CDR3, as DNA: TGCGCCAGCAGCCCGGGGGGAAGCGGGACAGGCGGAGGCTACACCTTC. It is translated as CASSPGGSGTGGGYTF.

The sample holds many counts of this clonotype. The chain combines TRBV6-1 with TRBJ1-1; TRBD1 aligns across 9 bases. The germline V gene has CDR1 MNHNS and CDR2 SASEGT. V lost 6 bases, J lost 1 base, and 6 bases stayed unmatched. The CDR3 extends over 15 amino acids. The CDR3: CASRNTGGENTEAFF. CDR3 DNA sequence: TGTGCCAGCAGAAATACAGGGGGCGAGAACACTGAAGCTTTCTTT.

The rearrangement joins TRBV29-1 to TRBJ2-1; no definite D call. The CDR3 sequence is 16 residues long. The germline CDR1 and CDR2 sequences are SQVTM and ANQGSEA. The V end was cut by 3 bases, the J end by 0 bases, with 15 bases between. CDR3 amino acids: CSVELGLGSSYNEQFF. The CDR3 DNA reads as TGCAGCGTTGAGTTGGGCCTAGGATCCTCCTACAATGAGCAGTTCTTC.

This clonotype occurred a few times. CDR3 region: CSAASGPDIQYF. CDR3 nucleotide sequence: TGCAGTGCTGCGAGCGGACCGGACATTCAGTACTTC. This chain links TRBV20-1 with TRBJ2-4; D is possibly TRBD2 (5 bases). The CDR3 consists of 12 residues. V was trimmed by 5 bases and J by 8 bases, leaving 13 bases between them. Germline V gene data show CDR1 as DFQATT and CDR2 as SNEGSKA (reference sequence).

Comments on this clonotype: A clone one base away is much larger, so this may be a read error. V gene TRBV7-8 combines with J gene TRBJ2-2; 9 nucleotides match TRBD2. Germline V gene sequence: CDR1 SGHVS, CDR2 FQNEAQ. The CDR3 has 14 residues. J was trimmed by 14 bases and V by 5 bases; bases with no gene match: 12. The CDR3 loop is CASSPGGGARRLFF. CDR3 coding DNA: TGTGCCAGCAGCCCGGGCGGGGGGGCTCGGAGACTGTTTTTT.

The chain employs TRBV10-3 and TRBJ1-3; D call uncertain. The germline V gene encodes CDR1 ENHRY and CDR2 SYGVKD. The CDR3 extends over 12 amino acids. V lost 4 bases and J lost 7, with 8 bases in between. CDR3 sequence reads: CAISVGSNTIYF. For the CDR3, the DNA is TGTGCCATCAGTGTGGGTAGCAACACCATATATTTT.

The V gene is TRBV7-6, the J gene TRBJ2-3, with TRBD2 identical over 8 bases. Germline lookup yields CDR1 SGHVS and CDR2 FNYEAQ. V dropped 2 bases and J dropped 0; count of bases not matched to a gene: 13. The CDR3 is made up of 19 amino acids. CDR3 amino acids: CASSLRIGTSGTSTDTQYF. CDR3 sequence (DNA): TGTGCCAGCAGCTTACGGATAGGAACTAGCGGTACTAGCACAGATACGCAGTATTTT.

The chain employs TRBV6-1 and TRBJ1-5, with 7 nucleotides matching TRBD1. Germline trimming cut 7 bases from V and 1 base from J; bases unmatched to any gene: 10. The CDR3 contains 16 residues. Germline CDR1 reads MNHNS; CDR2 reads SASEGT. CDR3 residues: CASTTGMLLSNQPQHF. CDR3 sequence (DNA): TGTGCCAGCACGACAGGGATGTTGTTGAGCAATCAGCCCCAGCATTTT.

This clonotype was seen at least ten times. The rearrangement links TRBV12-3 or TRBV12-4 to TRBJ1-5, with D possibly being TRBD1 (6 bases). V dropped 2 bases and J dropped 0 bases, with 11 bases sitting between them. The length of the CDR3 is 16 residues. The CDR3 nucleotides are TGTGCCAGCAGTTTACCAAGGGGGTATAGCAATCAGCCCCAGCATTTT. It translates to CASSLPRGYSNQPQHF.